This section outlines one TCR beta chain sequence together with its context. Its antigen is still unknown. CDR3 length: 16 amino acids. Germline loops: CDR1 SGHTA, CDR2 FQGTGA. V shed 2 bases and J shed 0 bases, with 13 bases lying between them. This entry comes from a study of T cell responses to AZD1222 COVID-19 vaccine. Study results and limitations: At study baseline, merely five or six AZD1222 recipients were seropositive. Regions 160-218 and 743-854 held dominance among vaccine-associated CD4 TCRs, which spanned spike.

This table comes from immunoSEQ multiplex PCR, and its TCRdb copy is limited to in-frame clones, with some not included. The repertoire includes about 170,000 clones, 90% of them detected once, and less than 1.6% sits in the top ten. The chain is built from TRBV7-3 and TRBJ1-1; maybe TRBD1 (6 bases). This clonotype originated in an adult in good health. The sample was peripheral blood, taken on day 0 of AZD1222 vaccination. CDR3 in DNA: TGTGCCAGCAGCTTAGGCCCAGGGGTCATGAACACTGAAGCTTTCTTT. Its protein product is CASSLGPGVMNTEAFF.